This passage covers 7 T cell receptor beta chains from one sample sequenced in a study of PD-L1 blockade in urothelial cancer. TCRdb's table, derived via immunoSEQ multiplex PCR, lists solely in-frame clones and lacks some. Of around 56,000 clones listed, roughly 84% are singletons. The sample here was PBMCs, taken around atezolizumab (anti-PD-L1) treatment. Receptors were obtained from a man between 50 and 59 years old with urothelial cancer.

This chain uses TRBV13 with TRBJ2-7, with D perhaps TRBD2 (6 bases). Germline V lookup: CDR1 PRHDT, CDR2 FYEKMQ (reference sequence). The CDR3 length is 17 residues. V was pared by 0 bases and J by 5 bases, with 20 bases between. The CDR3 reads CASSLGGHSGSRNEQYF. The CDR3 nucleotides are TGTGCCAGCAGCTTAGGGGGCCATAGCGGATCGAGGAACGAGCAGTACTTC.

The rearrangement uses TRBV7-9 and TRBJ2-7, with D perhaps matching TRBD2 (5 bases). Germline V gene lookup returns CDR1 SEHNR and CDR2 FQNEAQ (reference sequence). The CDR3 spans 14 residues. Trimming removed 1 base from V and 2 bases from J, with 9 bases in between. CDR3 residues: CASSLEVGAYEQYF. CDR3 coding DNA: TGTGCCAGCAGCTTAGAGGTCGGGGCCTACGAGCAGTACTTC.

The chain couples TRBV4-1 to TRBJ2-7; TRBD2 agrees at 13 bases. CDR3 length equals 17 residues. Germline CDR1 is MGHRA and CDR2 is YSYEKL. The ends lost 0 bases at V and 4 bases at J; junction bases unmatched: 6. The CDR3 nucleotides are TGCGCCAGCAGCCAAGATGGGCGACTAGCGGGGGGATACGAGCAGTACTTC. Translated: CASSQDGRLAGGYEQYF.

The V call is TRBV6-1, the J call TRBJ2-7; TRBD2 agrees at 9 bases. This CDR3 is 13 amino acids long. Looked up from germline, CDR1 is MNHNS and CDR2 is SASEGT. The junction had 14 bases not matched to a gene; V was cut back by 11 bases and J by 9 bases. This chain's CDR3 is CASWAGGSLGQYF. CDR3 coding DNA: TGTGCCTCGTGGGCGGGAGGGTCTTTGGGGCAGTACTTC.

This clone was recorded only once. The chain is built from TRBV19 and TRBJ2-5; TRBD2 aligns across 10 bases. With V trimmed by 6 bases and J by 4 bases, 11 bases remained unmatched. The CDR3 runs 16 residues. Germline lookup yields CDR1 LNHDA and CDR2 SQIVND (reference sequence). CDR3 bases: TGTGCCAGTAGGGATCGAGCGGGAGGGCCACCAGAGACCCAGTACTTC. As protein: CASRDRAGGPPETQYF.

A few counts support this clone. The V gene is TRBV6-5, the J gene TRBJ1-5; the D is unclear. The CDR3 contains 13 residues. V was shortened by 5 bases and J by 4 bases, with 9 bases between the two germline ends. CDR1 is MNHEY, CDR2 SVGAGI, per germline. CDR3 in DNA: TGTGCCAGCAGTACACAACAGAATCAGCCCCAGCATTTT. Protein sequence: CASSTQQNQPQHF.

This clone was picked up one time. The genes are TRBV7-9 and TRBJ2-7; D unclear. There are 14 residues in the CDR3. The V end was cut by 5 bases, the J end by 2 bases, with 13 bases between. CDR1 SEHNR and CDR2 FQNEAQ come from the germline V gene (reference sequence). This CDR3 is CASSLQTPPYEQYF. DNA of the CDR3: TGTGCCAGCAGCCTTCAGACTCCGCCCTACGAGCAGTACTTC. The full variable domain, with the rest looked up from reference TRBV7-9 and TRBJ2-7, is DTGVSQNPRHKITKRGQNVTFRCDPISEHNRLYWYRQTLGQGPEFLTYFQNEAQLEKSRLLSDRFSAERPKGSFSTLEIQRTEQGDSAMYLCASSLQTPPYEQYFGPGTRLTVT.